These 3 T cell receptor beta chains came from one sample sequenced in a study of T cells in Graves' hyperthyroidism and ophthalmopathy. From RNA transcripts, TCR beta CDR3 regions were amplified. TCR CDR3 underwent first-round RT-PCR with the HTBI primer set. TCRdb processed the multiplex PCR reads anew with MiXCR; each CDR3 protein has one entry. The sample lists about 610,000 distinct CDR3 sequences; 14% to 15% were seen once. The sample consisted of blood. Source of these receptors: a woman aged 40 to 55 with Graves' ophthalmopathy.

This clonotype has at least ten counts. The chain uses TRBV5-5 and TRBJ1-5; unclear D gene. The V gene's germline CDR1 is SGHKS and CDR2 YYEKEE (reference sequence). The CDR3 totals 15 residues. V was clipped by 2 bases and J by 0 bases, with 9 bases between them. The CDR3 DNA is TGTGCCAGCAGCTTTTCTGTTAATAGCAATCAGCCCCAGCATTTT. Encoded protein: CASSFSVNSNQPQHF.

V gene TRBV14 combines with J gene TRBJ2-5, with D tentatively TRBD1 or TRBD2 (5 bases each). Between the trimmed V and J ends, which lost 6 bases and 5 bases, there was a span of 13 bases. There are 13 residues in the CDR3. CDR1 SGHDN and CDR2 FVKESK come from the germline V gene. Here the CDR3 DNA reads TGTGCCAGCAGTGGGGCGAGGGGCGAGACCCAGTACTTC. Residues: CASSGARGETQYF.

This chain joins TRBV30 and TRBJ1-2; D may be TRBD1 (5 bases). CDR1 and CDR2 from the germline V gene are GTSNPN and SVGIG (reference sequence). This CDR3 has 13 amino acids. Trimming took 0 bases from V and 4 from J, leaving 9 bases between them. DNA for the CDR3: TGTGCCTGGAGTGTACAAGGGGTCTATGGCTACACCTTC. Protein: CAWSVQGVYGYTF.